Sequencing of this T cell receptor (beta chain) was carried out in a study of T cell repertoires and Cas9 in healthy adults (dated 2018 in TCRdb). Describing the broader study: SpCas9-reactive T cells were characterized for multi-effector potency, cytotoxicity and lineage determination within the CD4 and CD8 compartments. The study examined preexisting T cell immunity against the Streptococcus pyogenes Cas9 nuclease (SpCas9) used in CRISPR gene editing.

The investigation overall reported the following: Proliferation and function of SpCas9-reactive effector T cells were reported to be mitigated in vitro by SpCas9-reactive regulatory T cells.

Donors were healthy humans. From the germline V gene, CDR1 is MNHEY and CDR2 is SVGAGI. V drops 10 bases and J drops 4 bases, leaving 20 bases in between. CDR3 length: 14 amino acids, cysteine to phenylalanine. Here the CDR3 DNA is all that survives: 42 bases in frame from base 1. Comments on this clone: Its antigen is still unknown. No much larger clone is present one base from it, and per-base qualities are unavailable.

Preparation of the library involved the immunoSEQ multiplex PCR assay. The immuneACCESS repertoire file appears here via TCRdb, limited to in-frame rearrangements. These files lack a portion of the clones; in checked studies, under half of the deficit traces to unresolved V genes, and the cause of the others is not known. This sample holds about 14,000 clones; 75% to 90% were observed only once. The top ten hold around 1.5% of the sample. The origin of this receptor is a human donor in good health. The sequenced material came from Tregs (CD4+, CD25+, CD127-, CD137-, CD154-) from PBMCs; culture status not recorded. The chain links TRBV6-5 with TRBJ2-7; the D region may be TRBD1 or TRBD2, each matching 5 bases equally. The DNA sequence is as follows: TGTGCCACATCGCGATGGGACCGCGTGTACGAGCAGTACTTC. Translated, this is CATSRWDRVYEQYF.